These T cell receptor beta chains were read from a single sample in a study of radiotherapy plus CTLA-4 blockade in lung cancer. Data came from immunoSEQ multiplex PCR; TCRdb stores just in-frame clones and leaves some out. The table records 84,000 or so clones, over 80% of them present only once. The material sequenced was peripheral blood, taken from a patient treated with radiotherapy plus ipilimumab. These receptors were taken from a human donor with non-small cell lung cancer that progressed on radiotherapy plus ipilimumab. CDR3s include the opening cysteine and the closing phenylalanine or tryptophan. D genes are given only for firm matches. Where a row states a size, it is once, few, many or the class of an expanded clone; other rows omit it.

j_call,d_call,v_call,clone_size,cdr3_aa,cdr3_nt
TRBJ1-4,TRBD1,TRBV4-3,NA,CASSQDQTGAEKLFF,TGCGCCAGCAGCCAAGATCAGACAGGGGCCGAAAAACTGTTTTTT
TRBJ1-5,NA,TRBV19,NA,CASSFSADRIYNQPQHF,TGTGCCAGTAGTTTCTCCGCCGACAGGATCTACAATCAGCCCCAGCATTTT
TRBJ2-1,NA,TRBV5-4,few,CASSLTGSYNEQFF,TGTGCCAGCAGCCTGACAGGCTCCTACAATGAGCAGTTCTTC
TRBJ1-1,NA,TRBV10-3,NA,CAISESVAVNTEAFF,TGTGCCATCAGTGAGTCCGTAGCAGTGAACACTGAAGCTTTCTTT
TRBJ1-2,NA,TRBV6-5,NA,CASSYTSLISEGYTF,TGTGCCAGCAGTTACACCTCCCTTATTTCTGAGGGCTACACCTTC
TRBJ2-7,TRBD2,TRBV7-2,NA,CASSPGRAYEQYF,TGTGCCAGCAGCCCCGGGAGGGCCTACGAGCAGTACTTC
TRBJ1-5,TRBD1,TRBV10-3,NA,CAISRDRDNQPQHF,TGTGCCATCAGCCGGGACAGGGACAATCAGCCCCAGCATTTT
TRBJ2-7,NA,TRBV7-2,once,CASSLGEVYEQYF,TGTGCCAGCAGCTTAGGGGAAGTCTACGAGCAGTACTTC
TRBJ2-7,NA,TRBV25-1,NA,CASSTDYEQYF,TGTGCCAGCAGTACAGACTACGAGCAGTACTTC
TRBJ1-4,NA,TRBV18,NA,CASSLNRETNEKLFF,TGTGCCAGCTCACTTAACAGGGAAACTAATGAAAAACTGTTTTTT
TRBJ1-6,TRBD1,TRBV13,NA,CASNLRDSDSPLHF,TGTGCCAGCAACCTACGGGACAGCGATTCACCCCTCCACTTT
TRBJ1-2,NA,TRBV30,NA,CAWNAGGHYGYTF,TGTGCCTGGAATGCGGGGGGTCACTATGGCTACACCTTC
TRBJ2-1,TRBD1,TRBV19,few,CASSITGVRFF,TGTGCCAGTAGTATCACAGGGGTGCGGTTCTTC
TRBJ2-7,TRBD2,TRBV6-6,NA,CASTLAGLSYEQYF,TGTGCCAGCACCTTAGCGGGGCTTTCCTACGAGCAGTACTTC
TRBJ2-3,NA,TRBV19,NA,CASSIGYAQDTQYF,TGTGCCAGTAGTATAGGCTACGCACAAGATACGCAGTATTTT
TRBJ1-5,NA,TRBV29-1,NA,CSVGESQPQHF,TGCAGCGTTGGGGAATCTCAGCCCCAGCATTTT
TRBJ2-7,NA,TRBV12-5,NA,CASGLAMSYEQYF,TGTGCTAGTGGTTTGGCCATGTCCTACGAGCAGTACTTC
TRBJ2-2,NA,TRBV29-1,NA,CSARGDRNTGELFF,TGCAGCGCCAGGGGGGATCGGAACACCGGGGAGCTGTTTTTT
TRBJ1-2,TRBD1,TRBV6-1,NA,CASSSPRGGVSGYTF,TGTGCCAGCAGCTCCCCGCGAGGGGGCGTCTCTGGCTACACCTTC
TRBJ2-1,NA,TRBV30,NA,CAWSVDYTSFSYNEQFF,TGTGCCTGGAGTGTCGACTATACTAGCTTCTCCTACAATGAGCAGTTCTTC
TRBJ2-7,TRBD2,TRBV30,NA,CASGRGTYEQYF,TGTGCCTCCGGGAGGGGGACCTACGAGCAGTACTTC
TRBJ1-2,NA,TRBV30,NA,CAWQPGGGGYTF,TGTGCCTGGCAGCCCGGGGGTGGCGGCTACACCTTC
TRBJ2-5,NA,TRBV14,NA,CASSQDRGSTRGETQYF,TGTGCCAGCAGCCAAGATCGGGGCAGCACCCGAGGGGAGACCCAGTACTTC
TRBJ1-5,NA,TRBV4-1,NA,CASSRDEGSNQPQHF,TGCGCCAGCAGCCGGGACGAAGGGAGCAATCAGCCCCAGCATTTT